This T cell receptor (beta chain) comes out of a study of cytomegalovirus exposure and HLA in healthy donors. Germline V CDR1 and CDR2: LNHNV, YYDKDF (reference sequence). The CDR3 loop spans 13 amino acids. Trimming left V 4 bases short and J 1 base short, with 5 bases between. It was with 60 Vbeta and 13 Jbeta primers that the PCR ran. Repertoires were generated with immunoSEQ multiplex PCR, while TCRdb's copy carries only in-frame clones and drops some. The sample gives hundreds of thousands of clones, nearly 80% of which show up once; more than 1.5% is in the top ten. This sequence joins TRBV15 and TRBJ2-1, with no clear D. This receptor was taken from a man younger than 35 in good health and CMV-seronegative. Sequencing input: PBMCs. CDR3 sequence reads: CATSTLSYNEQFF. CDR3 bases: TGTGCCACCAGCACGTTGTCCTACAATGAGCAGTTCTTC.